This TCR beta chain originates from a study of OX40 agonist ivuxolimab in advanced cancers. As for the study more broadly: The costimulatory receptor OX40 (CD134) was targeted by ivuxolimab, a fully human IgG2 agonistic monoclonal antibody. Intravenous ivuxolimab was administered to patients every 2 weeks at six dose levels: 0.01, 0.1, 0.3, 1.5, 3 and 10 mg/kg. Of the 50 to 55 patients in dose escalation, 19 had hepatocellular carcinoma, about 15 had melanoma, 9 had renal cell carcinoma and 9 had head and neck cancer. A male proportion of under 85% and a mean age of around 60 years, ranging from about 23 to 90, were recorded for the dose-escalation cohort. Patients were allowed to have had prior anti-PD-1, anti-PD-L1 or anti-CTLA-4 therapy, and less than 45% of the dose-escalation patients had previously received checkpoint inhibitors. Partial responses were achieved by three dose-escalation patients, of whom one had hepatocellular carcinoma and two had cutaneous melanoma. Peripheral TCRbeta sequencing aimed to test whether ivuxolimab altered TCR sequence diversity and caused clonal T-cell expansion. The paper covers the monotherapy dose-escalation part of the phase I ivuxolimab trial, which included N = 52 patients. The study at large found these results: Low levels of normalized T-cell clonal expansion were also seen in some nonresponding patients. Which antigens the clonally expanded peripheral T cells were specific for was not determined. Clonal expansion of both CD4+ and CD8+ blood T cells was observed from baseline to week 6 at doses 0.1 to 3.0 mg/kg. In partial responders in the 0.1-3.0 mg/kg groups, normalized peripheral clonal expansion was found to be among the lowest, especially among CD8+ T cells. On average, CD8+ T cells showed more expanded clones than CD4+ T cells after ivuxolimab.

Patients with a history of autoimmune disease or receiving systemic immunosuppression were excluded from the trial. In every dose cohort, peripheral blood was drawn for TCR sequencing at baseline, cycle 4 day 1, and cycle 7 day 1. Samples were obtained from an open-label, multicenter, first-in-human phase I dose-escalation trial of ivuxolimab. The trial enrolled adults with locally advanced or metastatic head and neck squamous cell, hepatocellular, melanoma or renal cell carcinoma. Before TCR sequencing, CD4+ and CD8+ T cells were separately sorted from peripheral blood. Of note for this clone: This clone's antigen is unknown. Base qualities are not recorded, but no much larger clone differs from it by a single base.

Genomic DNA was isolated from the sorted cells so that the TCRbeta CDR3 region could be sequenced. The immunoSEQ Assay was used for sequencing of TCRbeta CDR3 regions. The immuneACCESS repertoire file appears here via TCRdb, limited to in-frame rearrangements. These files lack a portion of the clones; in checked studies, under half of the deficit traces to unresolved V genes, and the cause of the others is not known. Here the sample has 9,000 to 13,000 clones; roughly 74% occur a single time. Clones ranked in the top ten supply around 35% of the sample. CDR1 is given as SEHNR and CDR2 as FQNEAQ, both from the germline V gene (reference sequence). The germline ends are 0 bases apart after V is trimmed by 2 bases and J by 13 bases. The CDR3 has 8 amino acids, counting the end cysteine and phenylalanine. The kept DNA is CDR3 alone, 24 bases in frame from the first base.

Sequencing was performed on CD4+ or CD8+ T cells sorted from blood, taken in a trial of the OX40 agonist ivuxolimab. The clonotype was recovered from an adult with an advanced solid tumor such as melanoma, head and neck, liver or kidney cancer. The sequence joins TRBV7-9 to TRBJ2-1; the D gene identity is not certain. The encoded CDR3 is CASSLQFF. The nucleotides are TGTGCCAGCAGCTTACAGTTCTTC.